This T cell receptor (beta chain) came from a study of technical replicates of blood from several donors. This CDR3 is built from 12 residues. Germline-derived CDR1 and CDR2 are MNHNY and SVGAGI (reference sequence). V gave up 7 bases and J gave up 3 bases, with 7 bases separating them. The protocol was immunoSEQ multiplex PCR, while the TCRdb copy is restricted to in-frame clones and leaves out a portion. Of 80,000 to 95,000 clones in the sample, around 96% are singletons; the top ten hold 0.24%. Sequenced: T cells isolated from PBMCs. The TCR originated in a human donor in good health. The gene calls are TRBV6-6 and TRBJ2-1; D remains unclear. The CDR3 coding sequence is TGTGCCAGCAACGGAGACTACAATGAGCAGTTCTTC. This encodes CASNGDYNEQFF.